This T cell receptor beta chain was identified during a study of OX40 agonist ivuxolimab in advanced cancers. Study-wide results and caveats: At doses 0.1 to 3.0 mg/kg, CD4+ and CD8+ clones expanded.

This clone was counted only a few times. No antigen is known for it. The germline V and J ends were trimmed by 1 base and 4 bases, with 8 bases remaining between them. In germline, CDR1 is SGHKS, CDR2 YYEKEE (reference sequence). CDR3 length: 13 amino acids. Clones were read by immunoSEQ multiplex PCR, and TCRdb kept only the in-frame ones, dropping some. Of more than 65,000 clones listed, around 94% are singletons. Sample: CD4+ or CD8+ T cells sorted from blood, taken in a trial of the OX40 agonist ivuxolimab. This TCR was recovered from an adult with an advanced solid tumor such as melanoma, head and neck, liver or kidney cancer. J is TRBJ1-2 and V is TRBV5-5, with D perhaps TRBD1 (5 bases). In DNA form, the CDR3 reads TGTGCCAGCAGCTTGTGGCAGGGCTATGGCTACACCTTC. This translates into CASSLWQGYGYTF. The full variable domain, rest sourced from reference TRBV5-5 and TRBJ1-2, is DAGVTQSPTHLIKTRGQQVTLRCSPISGHKSVSWYQQVLGQGPQFIFQYYEKEERGRGNFPDRFSARQFPNYSSELNVNALLLGDSALYLCASSLWQGYGYTFGSGTRLTVV.